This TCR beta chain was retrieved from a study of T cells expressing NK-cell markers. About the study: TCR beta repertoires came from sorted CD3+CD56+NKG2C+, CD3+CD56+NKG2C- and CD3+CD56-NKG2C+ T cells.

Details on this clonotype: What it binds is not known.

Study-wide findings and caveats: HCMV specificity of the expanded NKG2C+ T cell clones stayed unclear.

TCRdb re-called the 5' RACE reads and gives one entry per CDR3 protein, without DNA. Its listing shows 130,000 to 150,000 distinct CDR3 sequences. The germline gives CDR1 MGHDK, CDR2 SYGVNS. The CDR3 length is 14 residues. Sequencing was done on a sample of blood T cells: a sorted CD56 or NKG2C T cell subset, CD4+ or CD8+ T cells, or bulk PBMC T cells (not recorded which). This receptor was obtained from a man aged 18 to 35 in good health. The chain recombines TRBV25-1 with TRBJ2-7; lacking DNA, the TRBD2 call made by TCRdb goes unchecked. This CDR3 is CASSGTSGSYEQYF.